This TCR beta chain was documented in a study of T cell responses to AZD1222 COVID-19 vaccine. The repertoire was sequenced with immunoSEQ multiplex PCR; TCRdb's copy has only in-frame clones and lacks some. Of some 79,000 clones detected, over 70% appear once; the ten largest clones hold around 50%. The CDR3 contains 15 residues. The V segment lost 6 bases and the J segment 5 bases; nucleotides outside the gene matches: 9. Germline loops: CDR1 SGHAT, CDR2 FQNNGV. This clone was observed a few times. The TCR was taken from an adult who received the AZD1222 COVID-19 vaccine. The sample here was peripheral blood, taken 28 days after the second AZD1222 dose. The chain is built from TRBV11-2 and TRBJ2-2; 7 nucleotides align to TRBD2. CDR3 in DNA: TGTGCCAGCAGGAGAGCGGGGCTGGGGACCGGGGAGCTGTTTTTT. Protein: CASRRAGLGTGELFF.